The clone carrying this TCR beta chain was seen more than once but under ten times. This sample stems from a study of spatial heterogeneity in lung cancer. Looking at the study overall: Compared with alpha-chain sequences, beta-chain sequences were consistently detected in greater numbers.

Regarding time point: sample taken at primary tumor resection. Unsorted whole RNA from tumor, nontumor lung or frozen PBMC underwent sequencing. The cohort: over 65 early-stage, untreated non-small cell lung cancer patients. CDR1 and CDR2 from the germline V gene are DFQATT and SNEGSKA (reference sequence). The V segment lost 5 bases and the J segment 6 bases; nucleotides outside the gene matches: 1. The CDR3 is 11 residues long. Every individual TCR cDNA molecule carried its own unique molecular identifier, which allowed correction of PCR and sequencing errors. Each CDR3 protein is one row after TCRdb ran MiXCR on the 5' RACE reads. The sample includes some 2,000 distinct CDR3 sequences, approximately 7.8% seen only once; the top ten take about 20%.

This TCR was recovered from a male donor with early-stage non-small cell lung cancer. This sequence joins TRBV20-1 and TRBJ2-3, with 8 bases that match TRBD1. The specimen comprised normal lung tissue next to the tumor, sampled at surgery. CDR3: CSAHRGDTQYF. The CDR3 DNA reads TGCAGTGCTCACAGGGGGGATACGCAGTATTTT.